This TCR beta chain was retrieved from a study of radiation and T cells in renal cell carcinoma. Clones were read by immunoSEQ multiplex PCR, and TCRdb kept only the in-frame ones, dropping some. This repertoire shows roughly 86,000 clones, around four fifths found once; its top ten account for 9.4%. The junction had 10 bases not matched to a gene; V was cut back by 5 bases and J by 5 bases. Germline V gives CDR1 SGHDN, CDR2 FVKESK. The CDR3 length is 15 residues. As to time point: blood 4 weeks post-SBRT, at nephrectomy. Sample treatment: 15 Gy SBRT to primary tumor, nephrectomy 4 weeks later. The tumor was a clear cell renal cell carcinoma.

The chain links TRBV14 to TRBJ2-5; 8 bases map to TRBD1. The TCR was taken from a middle-aged man with renal cell carcinoma. This specimen consisted of blood, obtained from a patient whose treatment included radiotherapy and nephrectomy. CDR3 nucleotides: TGTGCCAGCAGCTCTACCGACAGGGGCGGGGAGACCCAGTACTTC. Translating it yields CASSSTDRGGETQYF.